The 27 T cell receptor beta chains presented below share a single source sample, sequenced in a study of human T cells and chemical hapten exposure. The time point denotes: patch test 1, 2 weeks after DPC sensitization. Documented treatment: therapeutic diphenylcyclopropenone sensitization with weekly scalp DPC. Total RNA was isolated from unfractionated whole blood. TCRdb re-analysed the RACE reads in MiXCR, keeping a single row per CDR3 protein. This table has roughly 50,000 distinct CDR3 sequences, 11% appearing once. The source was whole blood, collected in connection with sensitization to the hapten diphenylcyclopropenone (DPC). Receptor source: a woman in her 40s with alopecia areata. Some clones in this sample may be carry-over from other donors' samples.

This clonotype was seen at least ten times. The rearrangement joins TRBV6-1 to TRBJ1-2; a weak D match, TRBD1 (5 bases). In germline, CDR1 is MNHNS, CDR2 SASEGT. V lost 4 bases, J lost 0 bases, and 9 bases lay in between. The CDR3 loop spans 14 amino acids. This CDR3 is CASSADRTNYGYTF. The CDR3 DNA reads TGTGCCAGCAGTGCAGACAGAACTAACTATGGCTACACCTTC.

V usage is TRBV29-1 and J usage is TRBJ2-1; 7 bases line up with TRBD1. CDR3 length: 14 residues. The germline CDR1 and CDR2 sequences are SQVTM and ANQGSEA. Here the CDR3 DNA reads TGCACCCTACTCAGGGGGAGCTCCTACAATGAGCAGTTCTTC. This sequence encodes CTLLRGSSYNEQFF.

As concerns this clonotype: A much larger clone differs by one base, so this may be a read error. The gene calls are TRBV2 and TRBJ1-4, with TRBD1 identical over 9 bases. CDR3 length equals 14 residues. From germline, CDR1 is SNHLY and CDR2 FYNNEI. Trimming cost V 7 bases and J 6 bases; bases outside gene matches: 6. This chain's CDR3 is CASIAGQGDEKLFF. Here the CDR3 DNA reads TGTGCCAGCATCGCGGGACAGGGAGATGAAAAACTGTTTTTT.

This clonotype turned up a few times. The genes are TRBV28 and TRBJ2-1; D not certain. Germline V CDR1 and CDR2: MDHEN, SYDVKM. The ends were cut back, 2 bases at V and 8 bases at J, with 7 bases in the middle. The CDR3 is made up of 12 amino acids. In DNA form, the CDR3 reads TGTGCCAGCAGTTTAACTCGCTATGAGCAGTTCTTC. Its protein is CASSLTRYEQFF.

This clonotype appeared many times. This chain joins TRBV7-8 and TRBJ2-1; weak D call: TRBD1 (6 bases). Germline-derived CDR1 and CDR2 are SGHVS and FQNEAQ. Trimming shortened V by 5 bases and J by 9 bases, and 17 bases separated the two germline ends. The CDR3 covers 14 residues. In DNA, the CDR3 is TGTGCCAGCAGCCCTAGACAGGTAGGAGGTGAGCAGTTCTTC. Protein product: CASSPRQVGGEQFF.

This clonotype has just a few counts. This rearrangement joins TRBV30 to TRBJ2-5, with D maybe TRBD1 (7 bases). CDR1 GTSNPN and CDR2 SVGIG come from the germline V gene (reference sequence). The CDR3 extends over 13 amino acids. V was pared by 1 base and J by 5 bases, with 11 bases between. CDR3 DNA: TGTGCCTGGAGTGGGAGGGGGCCTGAGACCCAGTACTTC. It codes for CAWSGRGPETQYF.

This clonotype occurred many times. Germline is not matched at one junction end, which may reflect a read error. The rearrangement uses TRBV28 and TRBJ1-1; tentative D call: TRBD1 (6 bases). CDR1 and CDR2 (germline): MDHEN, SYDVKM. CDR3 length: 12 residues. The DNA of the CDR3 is TGTGCCAGCAGTTTAATGGACAGTCCTCGTCTCTTT. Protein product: CASSLMDSPRLF.

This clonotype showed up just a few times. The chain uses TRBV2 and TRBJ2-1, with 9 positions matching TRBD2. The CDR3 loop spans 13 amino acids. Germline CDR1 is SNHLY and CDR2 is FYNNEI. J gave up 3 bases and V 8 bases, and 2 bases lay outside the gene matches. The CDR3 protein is CASRSGSYNEQFF. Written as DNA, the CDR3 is TGTGCCAGCCGTAGCGGGAGCTACAATGAGCAGTTCTTC. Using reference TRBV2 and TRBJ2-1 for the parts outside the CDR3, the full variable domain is EPEVTQTPSHQVTQMGQEVILRCVPISNHLYFYWYRQILGQKVEFLVSFYNNEISEKSEIFDDQFSVERPDGSNFTLKIRSTKLEDSAMYFCASRSGSYNEQFFGPGTRLTVL.

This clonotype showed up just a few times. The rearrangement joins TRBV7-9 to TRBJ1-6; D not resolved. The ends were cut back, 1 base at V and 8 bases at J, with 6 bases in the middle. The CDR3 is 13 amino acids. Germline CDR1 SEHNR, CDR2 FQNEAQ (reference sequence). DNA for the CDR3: TGTGCCAGCAGCTTAGGGGCCCATTCACCCCTCCACTTT. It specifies CASSLGAHSPLHF.

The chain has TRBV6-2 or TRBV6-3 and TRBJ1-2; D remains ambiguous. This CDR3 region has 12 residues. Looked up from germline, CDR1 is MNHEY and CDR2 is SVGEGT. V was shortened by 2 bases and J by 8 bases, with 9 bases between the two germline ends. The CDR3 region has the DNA TGTGCCAGCAGTTACAATCAGGAAGGCTACACCTTC. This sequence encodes CASSYNQEGYTF.

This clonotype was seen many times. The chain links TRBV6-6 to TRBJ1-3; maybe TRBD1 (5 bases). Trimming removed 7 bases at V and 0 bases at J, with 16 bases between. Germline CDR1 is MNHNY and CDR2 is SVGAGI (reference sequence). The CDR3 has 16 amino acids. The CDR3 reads CASILHPGTSGNTIYF. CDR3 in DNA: TGTGCCAGCATCCTTCATCCTGGGACCTCTGGAAACACCATATATTTT.

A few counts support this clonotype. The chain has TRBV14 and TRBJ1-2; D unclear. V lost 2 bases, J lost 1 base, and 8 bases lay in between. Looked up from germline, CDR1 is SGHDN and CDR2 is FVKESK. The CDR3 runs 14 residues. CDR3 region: CASSQLGSNYGYTF. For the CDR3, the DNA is TGTGCCAGCAGCCAATTGGGGAGTAACTATGGCTACACCTTC.

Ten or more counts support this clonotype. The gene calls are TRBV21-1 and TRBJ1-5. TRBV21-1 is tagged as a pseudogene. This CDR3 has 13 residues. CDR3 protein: CASSTHSNQPQHF. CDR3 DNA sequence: TGTGCCAGCAGCACACACAGCAATCAGCCCCAGCATTTT.

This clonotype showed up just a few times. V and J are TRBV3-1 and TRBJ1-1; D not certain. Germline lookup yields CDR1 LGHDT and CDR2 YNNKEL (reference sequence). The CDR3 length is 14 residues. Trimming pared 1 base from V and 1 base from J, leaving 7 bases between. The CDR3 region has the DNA TGTGCCAGCAGCCAAGTGGAGGGGAACACTGAAGCTTTCTTT. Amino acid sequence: CASSQVEGNTEAFF.

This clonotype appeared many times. The DNA of the CDR3 is TGTGCCAGCAGTTTAGGGACCGCCTCCACAGATACGCAGTATTTT. Residues: CASSLGTASTDTQYF. The chain is built from TRBV12-3 or TRBV12-4 and TRBJ2-3; D gene unclear. This CDR3 comprises 15 residues. V dropped 1 base and J dropped 2 bases, with 10 bases sitting between them.

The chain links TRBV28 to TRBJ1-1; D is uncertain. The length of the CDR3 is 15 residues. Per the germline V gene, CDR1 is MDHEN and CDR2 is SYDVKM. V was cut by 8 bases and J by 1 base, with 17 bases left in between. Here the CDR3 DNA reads TGTGCCAGCGGACTTAGACTGTTTGAGAACACTGAAGCTTTCTTT. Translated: CASGLRLFENTEAFF.

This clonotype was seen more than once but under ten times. The CDR3: CASSVAGDYATQYF. DNA of the CDR3: TGTGCCAGCAGCGTAGCGGGGGATTATGCAACGCAGTATTTT. The chain couples TRBV9 to TRBJ2-3, with D tentatively TRBD2 (6 bases). The CDR3 covers 14 residues. The V end lost 0 bases, the J end lost 9 bases, and 14 bases lay between the germline ends. Germline V gene data show CDR1 as SGDLS and CDR2 as YYNGEE.

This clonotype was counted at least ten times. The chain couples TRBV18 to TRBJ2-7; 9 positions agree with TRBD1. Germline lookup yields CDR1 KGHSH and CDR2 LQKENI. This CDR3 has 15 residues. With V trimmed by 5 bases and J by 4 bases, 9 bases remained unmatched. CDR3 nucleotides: TGTGCCAGCTCAAGACAACAGGGGGCCAAGTACGAGCAGTACTTC. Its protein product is CASSRQQGAKYEQYF. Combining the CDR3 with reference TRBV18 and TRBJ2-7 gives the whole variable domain NAGVMQNPRHLVRRRGQEARLRCSPMKGHSHVYWYRQLPEEGLKFMVYLQKENIIDESGMPKERFSAEFPKEGPSILRIQQVVRGDSAAYFCASSRQQGAKYEQYFGPGTRLTVT.

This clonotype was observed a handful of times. The CDR3 nucleotides are TGTGCCAGCAGCTTACCGTCTAGGTACAATGAGCAGTTCTTC. It yields the protein CASSLPSRYNEQFF. The gene calls are TRBV7-3 and TRBJ2-1, with D unclear. V was shortened by 2 bases and J by 4 bases, with 9 bases between the two germline ends. The CDR3 totals 14 residues. In germline, CDR1 is SGHTA, CDR2 FQGTGA. The complete variable domain, with remaining parts taken from reference TRBV7-3 and TRBJ2-1, reads GAGVSQTPSNKVTEKGKYVELRCDPISGHTALYWYRQSLGQGPEFLIYFQGTGAADDSGLPNDRFFAVRPEGSVSTLKIQRTERGDSAVYLCASSLPSRYNEQFFGPGTRLTVL.

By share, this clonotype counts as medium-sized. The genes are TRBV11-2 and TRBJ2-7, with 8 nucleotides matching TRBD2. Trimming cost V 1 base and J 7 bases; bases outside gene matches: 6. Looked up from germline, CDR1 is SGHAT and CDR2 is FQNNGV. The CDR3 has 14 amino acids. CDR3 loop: CASSLGAGRVEQYF. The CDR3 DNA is TGTGCCAGCAGCTTAGGGGCCGGGAGGGTGGAGCAGTACTTC.

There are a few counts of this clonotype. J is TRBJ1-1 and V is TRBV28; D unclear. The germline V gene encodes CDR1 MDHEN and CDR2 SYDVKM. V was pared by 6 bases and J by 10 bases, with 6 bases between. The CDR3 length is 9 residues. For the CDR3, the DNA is TGTGCCAGCAGCCCCCCAGCTTTCTTT. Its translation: CASSPPAFF.

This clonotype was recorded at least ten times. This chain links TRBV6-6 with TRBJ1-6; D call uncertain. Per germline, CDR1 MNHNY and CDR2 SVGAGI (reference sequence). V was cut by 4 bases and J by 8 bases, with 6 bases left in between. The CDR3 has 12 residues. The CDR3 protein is CASSWTDSPLHF. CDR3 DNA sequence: TGTGCCAGCAGTTGGACTGATTCACCCCTCCACTTT.

Written as DNA, the CDR3 is TGCAGTGCTAGAGACCCGACAGGGTATGGCTACACCTTC. Amino acid sequence: CSARDPTGYGYTF. The V call is TRBV20-1, the J call TRBJ1-2; TRBD1 matches 7 bases. Germline V CDR1 and CDR2: DFQATT, SNEGSKA (reference sequence). This CDR3 is built from 13 residues. Trimming cost V 0 bases and J 5 bases; bases outside gene matches: 3.

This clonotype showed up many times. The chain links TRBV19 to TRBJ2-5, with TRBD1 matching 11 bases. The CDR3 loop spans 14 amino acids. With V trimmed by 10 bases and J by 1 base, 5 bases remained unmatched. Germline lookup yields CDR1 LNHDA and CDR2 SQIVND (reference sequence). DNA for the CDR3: TGTGCCACCAAGGACAGGGGGCTCCAAGAGACCCAGTACTTC. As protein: CATKDRGLQETQYF.

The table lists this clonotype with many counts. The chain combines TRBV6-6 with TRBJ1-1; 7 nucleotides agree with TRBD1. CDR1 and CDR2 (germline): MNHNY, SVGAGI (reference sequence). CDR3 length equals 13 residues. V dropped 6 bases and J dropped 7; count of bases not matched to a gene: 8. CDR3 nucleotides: TGTGCCAGCAGCCAGCAGGGGGGTGGTGAAGCTTTCTTT. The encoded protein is CASSQQGGGEAFF.

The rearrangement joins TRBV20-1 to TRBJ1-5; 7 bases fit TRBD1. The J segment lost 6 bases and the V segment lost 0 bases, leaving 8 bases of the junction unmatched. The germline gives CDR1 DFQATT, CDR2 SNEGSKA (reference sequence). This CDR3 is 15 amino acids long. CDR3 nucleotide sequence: TGCAGTGCTAGAGATCCCCGATACAGGGGTCAGCCCCAGCATTTT. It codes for CSARDPRYRGQPQHF.

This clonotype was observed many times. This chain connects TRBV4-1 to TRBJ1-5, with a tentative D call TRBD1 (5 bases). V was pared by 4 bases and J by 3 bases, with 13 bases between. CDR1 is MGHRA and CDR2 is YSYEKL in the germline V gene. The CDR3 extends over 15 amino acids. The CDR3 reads CASSPADRNNQPQHF. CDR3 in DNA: TGCGCCAGCAGCCCTGCCGACAGAAACAATCAGCCCCAGCATTTT.